This T cell receptor (beta chain) was profiled in a study of T cells in Graves' hyperthyroidism and ophthalmopathy. Diagnosing involved the use of clinical symptoms, serum thyroxine and TRAb, thyroid ultrasound and orbital computed tomography. This clonotype was counted at least ten times. Trimming removed 5 bases from V and 5 bases from J, with 19 bases in between. This CDR3 has 15 residues. The germline V gene encodes CDR1 MNHNS and CDR2 SASEGT. Authors of the study amplified TCR beta CDR3 regions from RNA transcripts. The study used the HTBI primer set for a first-round RT-PCR of the TCR CDR3. TCRdb reanalysed the multiplex PCR reads using MiXCR and keeps one entry per CDR3 protein. The profile shows some 360,000 distinct CDR3 sequences, less than 20% of them singletons.

V and J are TRBV6-1 and TRBJ2-7; possible D gene TRBD2, 6 bases. Source material: blood. The clonotype was recovered from a woman aged 40 to 49 with Graves' ophthalmopathy. This CDR3 reads CASSTTSFGGHEQYF. In DNA, the CDR3 is TGTGCCAGCAGTACGACTAGTTTTGGAGGACACGAGCAGTACTTC.